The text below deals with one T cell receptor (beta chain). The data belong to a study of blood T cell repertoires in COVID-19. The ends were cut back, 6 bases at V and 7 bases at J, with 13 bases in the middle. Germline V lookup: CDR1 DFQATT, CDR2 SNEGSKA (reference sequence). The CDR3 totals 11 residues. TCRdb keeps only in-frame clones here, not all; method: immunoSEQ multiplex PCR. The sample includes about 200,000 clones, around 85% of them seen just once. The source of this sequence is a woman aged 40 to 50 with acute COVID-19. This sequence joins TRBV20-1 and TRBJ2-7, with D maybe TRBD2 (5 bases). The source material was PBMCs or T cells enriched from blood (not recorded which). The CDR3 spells CSAGPEGEQYF. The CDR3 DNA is TGCAGTGCCGGGCCCGAGGGTGAGCAGTACTTC.